This is a list of T cell receptor beta chains from one sample in a study of Tregs in tolerant kidney transplant recipients. Method: immunoSEQ multiplex PCR; TCRdb's copy keeps in-frame clones and lacks some. The sample carries 45,000 to 55,000 clones, about 90% recorded once. The specimen comprised CD8+ T cells from blood (PBMCs), sampled 24 months after the transplant. The receptors originated from a human patient who received a combined kidney and bone marrow transplant. Some T cells here may be from the graft donor. Both conserved end residues are part of each CDR3. Each record gives: D gene, V gene, J gene, clone size, CDR3 DNA, CDR3 protein. D genes are given only for firm matches. Size is omitted from some rows. Given values are once, few, many or a class for expanded clones.

.	TRBV5-4	TRBJ2-6	.	TGTGCCAGCAGCTTGGCCGGGACACGCGGGGCCAACGTCCTGACTTTC	CASSLAGTRGANVLTF
TRBD2	TRBV4-3	TRBJ2-1	.	TGCGCCAGCAGCCAGGGACTAGCTGGGGATGAGCAGTTCTTC	CASSQGLAGDEQFF
TRBD2	TRBV4-3	TRBJ2-3	few	TGCGCCAGCAGCCGTATAGCGGGAGACGGAGATACGCAGTATTTT	CASSRIAGDGDTQYF
TRBD2	TRBV9	TRBJ2-1	.	TGTGCCAGCAGCGCTCCTAGCGGGGGGGATAATGAGCAGTTCTTC	CASSAPSGGDNEQFF
.	TRBV4-1	TRBJ1-4	few	TGCGCCAGCAGCCTCTCTCGGGGTGAAAAACTGTTTTTT	CASSLSRGEKLFF
TRBD1	TRBV4-1	TRBJ1-2	once	TGCGCCAGCAGCCAAGAACCGGGACAGGGTTTGGGGTATGGCTACACCTTC	CASSQEPGQGLGYGYTF
.	TRBV6-5	TRBJ1-1	.	TGTGCCAGCAGCCAAGTCCCCAGGGAGGGCACTGAAGCTTTCTTT	CASSQVPREGTEAFF
.	TRBV7-3	TRBJ2-2	.	TGTGCCAGCAGCTTAACTGCCAGGGGGAACACCGGGGAGCTGTTTTTT	CASSLTARGNTGELFF
.	TRBV27	TRBJ2-4	.	TGTGCCAGCAGTCAGAGGGGACTCAACATTCAGTACTTC	CASSQRGLNIQYF
TRBD1	TRBV14	TRBJ1-2	.	TGTGCCAGCAGCCAAAGCCTCGGGACAGACTATGGCTACACCTTC	CASSQSLGTDYGYTF
.	TRBV21-1	TRBJ2-4	.	TGTGCCAGCCCGCTCGAGATAGCCAAAAACATTCAGTACTTC	CASPLEIAKNIQYF
.	TRBV7-8	TRBJ1-2	.	TGTGCCAGCAGCTTAGATCCCTCCGGGGGCTACACCTTC	CASSLDPSGGYTF
.	TRBV7-9	TRBJ2-2	.	TGTGCCAGCAGCGGCACAGGCCCAAACACCGGGGAGCTGTTTTTT	CASSGTGPNTGELFF
TRBD2	TRBV7-9	TRBJ2-7	.	TGTGCCAGCAGCTTATACGTGGGAGGGAAATACGAGCAGTACTTC	CASSLYVGGKYEQYF
TRBD1	TRBV7-9	TRBJ1-1	.	TGTGCCAGCAGCCCAAGGACAGGGAACACTGAAGCTTTCTTT	CASSPRTGNTEAFF
TRBD1	TRBV5-8	TRBJ2-7	few	TGTGCCAGCAGCTTGCTTACCAGGGGGCTCGACGAGCAGTACTTC	CASSLLTRGLDEQYF
TRBD1	TRBV28	TRBJ1-1	.	TGTGCCAGCAGACATGCCGGGACAGGGTGGGACACTGAAGCTTTCTTT	CASRHAGTGWDTEAFF
.	TRBV10-3	TRBJ2-1	.	TGTGCCATCAGTGTCAACAGGGAGAATGAGCAGTTCTTC	CAISVNRENEQFF
TRBD2	TRBV6-5	TRBJ2-3	.	TGTGCCAGCAGCCGCCTAGCGGGTGGCACAGATACGCAGTATTTT	CASSRLAGGTDTQYF
.	TRBV19	TRBJ1-2	.	TGTGCCAGTAGTATGGGACAAGATCCTTATGGCTACACCTTC	CASSMGQDPYGYTF
.	TRBV4-1	TRBJ2-7	medium-sized	TGCGCCAGCAGCCCGCAGACAGGCACCTTCTACGAGCAGTACTTC	CASSPQTGTFYEQYF
.	TRBV21-1	TRBJ2-5	once	TGTGCCAGCAGCAAAGTAAACTACCAAGAGACCCAGTACTTC	CASSKVNYQETQYF
TRBD1	TRBV2	TRBJ2-1	.	TGTGCCAGCAGAGGACAGGGGACCTACAATGAGCAGTTCTTC	CASRGQGTYNEQFF
.	TRBV27	TRBJ1-3	.	TGTGCCAGCGGCAACGGAAACACCATATATTTT	CASGNGNTIYF
.	TRBV25-1	TRBJ1-2	.	TGTGCCAGCAGTGGCACGGCCTCGGCTAGCTATGGCTACACCTTC	CASSGTASASYGYTF
.	TRBV7-9	TRBJ2-7	.	TGTGCCAGCAGCCCGACGATGGGGCTGGCCTACGAGCAGTACTTC	CASSPTMGLAYEQYF
TRBD1	TRBV5-5	TRBJ2-5	.	TGTGCCAGCAGCTTGGTAGGGGGCGCAGGGGAGACCCAGTACTTC	CASSLVGGAGETQYF